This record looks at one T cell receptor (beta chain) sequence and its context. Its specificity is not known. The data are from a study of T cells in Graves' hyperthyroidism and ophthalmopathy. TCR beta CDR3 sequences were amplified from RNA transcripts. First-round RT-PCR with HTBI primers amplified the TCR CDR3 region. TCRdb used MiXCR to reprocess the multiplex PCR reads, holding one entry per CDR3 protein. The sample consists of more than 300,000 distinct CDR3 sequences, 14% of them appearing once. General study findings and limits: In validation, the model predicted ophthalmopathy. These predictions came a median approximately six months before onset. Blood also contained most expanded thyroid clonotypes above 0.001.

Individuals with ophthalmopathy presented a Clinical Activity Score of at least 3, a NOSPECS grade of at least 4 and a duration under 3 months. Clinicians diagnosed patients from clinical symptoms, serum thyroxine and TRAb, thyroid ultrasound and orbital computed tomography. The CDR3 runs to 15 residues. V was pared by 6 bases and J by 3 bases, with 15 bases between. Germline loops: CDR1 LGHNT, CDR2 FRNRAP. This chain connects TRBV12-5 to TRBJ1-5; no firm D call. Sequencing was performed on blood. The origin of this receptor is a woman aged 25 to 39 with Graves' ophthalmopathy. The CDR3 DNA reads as TGTGCTAGTGGGCCTGAGGGAGGGATCAATCAGCCCCAGCATTTT. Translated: CASGPEGGINQPQHF.